The next 21 T cell receptor beta chains were all read from a single sample in a study of CD4+ T cells in melanoma. This table comes from immunoSEQ multiplex PCR, and its TCRdb copy is limited to in-frame clones, with some not included. The table has about 50,000 clones, roughly nine tenths seen once; the top ten hold 10% to 15%. Specimen: peripheral blood. These receptors all stem from a human donor with melanoma.

V is TRBV5-6 and J is TRBJ2-2; D ambiguous. Germline CDR1 SGHDT, CDR2 YYEEEE. Trimming stripped 4 bases from V and 1 base from J, with 8 bases between. This CDR3 spans 14 amino acids. In DNA form, the CDR3 reads TGTGCCAGCAGCGTAACAATGAACACCGGGGAGCTGTTTTTT. Translated: CASSVTMNTGELFF.

The chain recombines TRBV5-4 with TRBJ1-1; D unresolved. The CDR3 covers 17 residues. Trimming removed 7 bases at V and 1 base at J, with 23 bases between. CDR1 and CDR2 from the germline V gene are SGHNT and YYREEE (reference sequence). The CDR3 coding sequence is TGTGCCAGCCCCCGGGGAGGAGGGAAGCGGGGGAACACTGAAGCTTTCTTT. Its protein is CASPRGGGKRGNTEAFF.

This clone occurred once. Written as DNA, the CDR3 is TGTGCCAGCTCACCGAGTACCTCGGGCTCTGGAAACACCATATATTTT. It translates to CASSPSTSGSGNTIYF. V usage is TRBV18 and J usage is TRBJ1-3; D is unresolved. The CDR3 has 16 residues. Germline V gene sequence: CDR1 KGHSH, CDR2 LQKENI. Trimming took off 3 bases at V and 0 bases at J, with 12 bases between the two ends.

The chain recombines TRBV6-1 with TRBJ1-5; D is possibly TRBD1 (5 bases). The germline gives CDR1 MNHNS, CDR2 SASEGT. V was trimmed by 4 bases and J by 3 bases, leaving 13 bases between them. The CDR3 runs 15 residues. As DNA, the CDR3 is TGTGCCAGCAGTGGGTTTGACAGTTACAATCAGCCCCAGCATTTT. This sequence encodes CASSGFDSYNQPQHF.

The chain carries TRBV11-2 and TRBJ2-3; D may be TRBD1 (6 bases). Germline assignment: CDR1 SGHAT and CDR2 FQNNGV. V gave up 3 bases and J gave up 1 base, with 11 bases separating them. The CDR3 extends over 15 amino acids. CDR3 sequence (DNA): TGTGCCAGCAGCTTGTCGACAGGCCGCACAGATACGCAGTATTTT. It encodes CASSLSTGRTDTQYF.

This clone appeared a single time. V and J are TRBV7-2 and TRBJ1-6, with 9 bases aligning to TRBD1. CDR1 is SGHTA and CDR2 is FQGNSA in the germline V gene. Trimming at V came to 5 bases and at J to 4 bases, leaving 9 bases not matched to a gene. The CDR3 has 17 residues. The CDR3 reads CASSLTGGAVYNSPLHF. The CDR3 coding sequence is TGTGCCAGCAGCCTAACAGGGGGCGCGGTATATAATTCACCCCTCCACTTT. Full variable domain (rest looked up from reference TRBV7-2 and TRBJ1-6): GAGVSQSPSNKVTEKGKDVELRCDPISGHTALYWYRQSLGQGLEFLIYFQGNSAPDKSGLPSDRFSAERTGGSVSTLTIQRTQQEDSAVYLCASSLTGGAVYNSPLHFGNGTRLTVT.

The genes are TRBV2 and TRBJ2-1, with TRBD1 identical over 11 bases. The CDR3 extends over 20 amino acids. The germline gives CDR1 SNHLY, CDR2 FYNNEI. With V trimmed by 7 bases and J by 1 base, 18 bases remained unmatched. Written as DNA, the CDR3 is TGTGCCAGCATTGATAACCGGGACAGGGGGAAATATGGTTCCTACAATGAGCAGTTCTTC. It specifies CASIDNRDRGKYGSYNEQFF.

In its sample, this clone was seen a few times. The rearrangement joins TRBV7-9 to TRBJ2-7, with 7 bases lining up with TRBD1. J was trimmed by 3 bases and V by 7 bases; bases with no gene match: 15. The CDR3 has 16 amino acids. Germline CDR1 and CDR2: SEHNR and FQNEAQ (reference sequence). CDR3 nucleotides: TGTGCCAGCACCAGCTGGGGTCTGACAGGGAACTACGAGCAGTACTTC. Protein sequence: CASTSWGLTGNYEQYF.

The rearrangement uses TRBV5-1 and TRBJ1-1; tentatively, D is TRBD1 (5 bases). V gave up 4 bases and J gave up 0 bases, with 7 bases separating them. The CDR3 is made up of 13 amino acids. Per the germline V gene, CDR1 is SGHRS and CDR2 is YFSETQ. CDR3 sequence reads: CASSRGMNTEAFF. The CDR3 nucleotides are TGCGCCAGCAGCAGGGGCATGAACACTGAAGCTTTCTTT.

The J gene is TRBJ1-6, the V gene TRBV27, with 7 nucleotides matching TRBD1. V was pared by 4 bases and J by 0 bases, with 3 bases of the junction left unmatched. CDR1 is MNHEY and CDR2 is SMNVEV in the germline V gene (reference sequence). This CDR3 region has 16 residues. This chain's CDR3 is CASSSRQGSYNSPLHF. The CDR3 DNA reads TGTGCCAGCAGTTCGAGACAGGGCTCCTATAATTCACCCCTCCACTTT.

V gene TRBV9 combines with J gene TRBJ2-2; no definite D call. Trimming took off 0 bases at V and 5 bases at J, with 8 bases between the two ends. The CDR3 extends over 14 amino acids. Germline V gene data show CDR1 as SGDLS and CDR2 as YYNGEE. The CDR3 loop reads CASSVERATGELFF. In nucleotides, the CDR3 is TGTGCCAGCAGCGTAGAGAGAGCGACCGGGGAGCTGTTTTTT.

Regarding this clone: The sample has other DNA sequences that encode this CDR3 too. This chain uses TRBV7-3 with TRBJ1-1; the D is unclear. Trimming cost V 3 bases and J 2 bases, with 10 bases left between them. The CDR3 sequence is 14 residues long. Germline-derived CDR1 and CDR2 are SGHTA and FQGTGA. CDR3 in amino acids: CASSLGPGNTEAFF. The CDR3 region has the DNA TGTGCCAGCAGCTTGGGTCCAGGAAACACTGAAGCTTTCTTT.

The chain has TRBV11-2 and TRBJ1-1; D is ambiguous. From germline, CDR1 is SGHAT and CDR2 FQNNGV. The germline V and J ends were trimmed by 1 base and 5 bases, with 8 bases remaining between them. This CDR3 has 13 amino acids. In nucleotides, the CDR3 is TGTGCCAGCAGCTTAGGGGCGGTTACTGAAGCTTTCTTT. It is translated as CASSLGAVTEAFF. The entire variable domain, with the rest obtained from reference TRBV11-2 and TRBJ1-1, is as follows: EAGVAQSPRYKIIEKRQSVAFWCNPISGHATLYWYQQILGQGPKLLIQFQNNGVVDDSQLPKDRFSAERLKGVDSTLKIQPAKLEDSAVYLCASSLGAVTEAFFGQGTRLTVV.

The chain uses TRBV11-2 and TRBJ1-1, with D unclear. The CDR3 consists of 12 residues. Germline V gene lookup returns CDR1 SGHAT and CDR2 FQNNGV. Trimming left V 6 bases short and J 7 bases short, with 12 bases between. The CDR3 coding sequence is TGTGCCAGCAGTTACGGGCGTGTTGAAGCTTTCTTT. Translation: CASSYGRVEAFF.

The chain carries TRBV30 and TRBJ1-5; D call uncertain. The germline V gene has CDR1 GTSNPN and CDR2 SVGIG (reference sequence). V was pared by 0 bases and J by 0 bases, with 3 bases between. The CDR3 runs 13 residues. The CDR3 DNA reads TGTGCCTGGAGTGTAGATAGCAATCAGCCCCAGCATTTT. Protein sequence: CAWSVDSNQPQHF.

The gene calls are TRBV11-2 and TRBJ1-2; tentatively, D is TRBD1 (6 bases). The germline V and J ends were trimmed by 5 bases and 7 bases, with 11 bases remaining between them. Germline values: CDR1 SGHAT, CDR2 FQNNGV. This CDR3 is built from 12 residues. DNA for the CDR3: TGTGCCAGCAGCGCCAACAGGGTTGGCTACACCTTC. Translation: CASSANRVGYTF.

The V gene is TRBV4-1, the J gene TRBJ2-1; D gene unclear. V lost 0 bases to trimming and J lost 10 bases, with 16 bases between them. The CDR3 runs 15 residues. Per the germline V gene, CDR1 is MGHRA and CDR2 is YSYEKL. The DNA of the CDR3 is TGCGCCAGCAGCCAAGATGGCGGCAGTCGGAGAGAGCAGTTCTTC. Its protein product is CASSQDGGSRREQFF.

The V call is TRBV11-2, the J call TRBJ2-7; TRBD2 might be the D (5 bases). The CDR3 consists of 14 residues. With 3 bases removed from V and 4 bases from J, the gap between germline ends came to 13 bases. Germline loops: CDR1 SGHAT, CDR2 FQNNGV. The CDR3 DNA follows: TGTGCCAGCAGCTTGAACGGACTTCATTACGAGCAGTACTTC. Its protein is CASSLNGLHYEQYF.

V usage is TRBV11-3 and J usage is TRBJ2-3, with 10 nucleotides matching TRBD2. The V segment lost 1 base and the J segment 2 bases; nucleotides outside the gene matches: 3. From germline, CDR1 is SGHNT and CDR2 YENEEA. This CDR3 is 16 amino acids long. The CDR3 here is CASSLGLAGATDTQYF. As DNA, the CDR3 is TGTGCCAGCAGCTTAGGCCTAGCGGGGGCCACAGATACGCAGTATTTT.

The chain has TRBV7-3 and TRBJ2-3, with D possibly called TRBD1 or TRBD2 (6 bases each). CDR3 length: 15 amino acids. The germline V gene has CDR1 SGHTA and CDR2 FQGTGA. Trimming cost V 2 bases and J 6 bases, with 15 bases left between them. The CDR3 DNA follows: TGTGCCAGCAGCTTACACGGGGGCATAATGGATACGCAGTATTTT. This translates into CASSLHGGIMDTQYF.

V gene TRBV18 combines with J gene TRBJ2-1; tentative D call: TRBD2 (7 bases). CDR3 size: 17 residues. Germline V gene sequence: CDR1 KGHSH, CDR2 LQKENI. Trimming left V 8 bases short and J 0 bases short, with 20 bases between. The CDR3 region has the DNA TGTGCCAGCCTACCAGAGGGCGGGGGCAGCTCCTACAATGAGCAGTTCTTC. It encodes CASLPEGGGSSYNEQFF.